This TCR beta chain was identified during a study of T-cell memory formation after mild COVID-19. This clonotype was found a few times. TCRdb re-analysed the 5' RACE reads in MiXCR, keeping a single row per CDR3 protein. The sample consists of 250,000 to 300,000 distinct CDR3 sequences, 15% to 20% of them appearing once. CDR3 size: 15 residues. Trimming shortened V by 3 bases and J by 4 bases, and 14 bases separated the two germline ends. Germline assignment: CDR1 LGHDT and CDR2 YNNKEL (reference sequence). The receptor's source is a man between 18 and 35 years old who had mild COVID-19 (a few samples of this study predate the infection). Cell type and time point are not known. The chain couples TRBV3-1 to TRBJ2-3; weak D call: TRBD2 (6 bases). Sequencing was performed on PBMCs or a T cell subset sorted from them (not recorded which). The CDR3 loop is CASSQLATGADTQYF. CDR3 nucleotide sequence: TGTGCCAGCAGCCAGTTAGCGACGGGGGCAGATACGCAGTATTTT.